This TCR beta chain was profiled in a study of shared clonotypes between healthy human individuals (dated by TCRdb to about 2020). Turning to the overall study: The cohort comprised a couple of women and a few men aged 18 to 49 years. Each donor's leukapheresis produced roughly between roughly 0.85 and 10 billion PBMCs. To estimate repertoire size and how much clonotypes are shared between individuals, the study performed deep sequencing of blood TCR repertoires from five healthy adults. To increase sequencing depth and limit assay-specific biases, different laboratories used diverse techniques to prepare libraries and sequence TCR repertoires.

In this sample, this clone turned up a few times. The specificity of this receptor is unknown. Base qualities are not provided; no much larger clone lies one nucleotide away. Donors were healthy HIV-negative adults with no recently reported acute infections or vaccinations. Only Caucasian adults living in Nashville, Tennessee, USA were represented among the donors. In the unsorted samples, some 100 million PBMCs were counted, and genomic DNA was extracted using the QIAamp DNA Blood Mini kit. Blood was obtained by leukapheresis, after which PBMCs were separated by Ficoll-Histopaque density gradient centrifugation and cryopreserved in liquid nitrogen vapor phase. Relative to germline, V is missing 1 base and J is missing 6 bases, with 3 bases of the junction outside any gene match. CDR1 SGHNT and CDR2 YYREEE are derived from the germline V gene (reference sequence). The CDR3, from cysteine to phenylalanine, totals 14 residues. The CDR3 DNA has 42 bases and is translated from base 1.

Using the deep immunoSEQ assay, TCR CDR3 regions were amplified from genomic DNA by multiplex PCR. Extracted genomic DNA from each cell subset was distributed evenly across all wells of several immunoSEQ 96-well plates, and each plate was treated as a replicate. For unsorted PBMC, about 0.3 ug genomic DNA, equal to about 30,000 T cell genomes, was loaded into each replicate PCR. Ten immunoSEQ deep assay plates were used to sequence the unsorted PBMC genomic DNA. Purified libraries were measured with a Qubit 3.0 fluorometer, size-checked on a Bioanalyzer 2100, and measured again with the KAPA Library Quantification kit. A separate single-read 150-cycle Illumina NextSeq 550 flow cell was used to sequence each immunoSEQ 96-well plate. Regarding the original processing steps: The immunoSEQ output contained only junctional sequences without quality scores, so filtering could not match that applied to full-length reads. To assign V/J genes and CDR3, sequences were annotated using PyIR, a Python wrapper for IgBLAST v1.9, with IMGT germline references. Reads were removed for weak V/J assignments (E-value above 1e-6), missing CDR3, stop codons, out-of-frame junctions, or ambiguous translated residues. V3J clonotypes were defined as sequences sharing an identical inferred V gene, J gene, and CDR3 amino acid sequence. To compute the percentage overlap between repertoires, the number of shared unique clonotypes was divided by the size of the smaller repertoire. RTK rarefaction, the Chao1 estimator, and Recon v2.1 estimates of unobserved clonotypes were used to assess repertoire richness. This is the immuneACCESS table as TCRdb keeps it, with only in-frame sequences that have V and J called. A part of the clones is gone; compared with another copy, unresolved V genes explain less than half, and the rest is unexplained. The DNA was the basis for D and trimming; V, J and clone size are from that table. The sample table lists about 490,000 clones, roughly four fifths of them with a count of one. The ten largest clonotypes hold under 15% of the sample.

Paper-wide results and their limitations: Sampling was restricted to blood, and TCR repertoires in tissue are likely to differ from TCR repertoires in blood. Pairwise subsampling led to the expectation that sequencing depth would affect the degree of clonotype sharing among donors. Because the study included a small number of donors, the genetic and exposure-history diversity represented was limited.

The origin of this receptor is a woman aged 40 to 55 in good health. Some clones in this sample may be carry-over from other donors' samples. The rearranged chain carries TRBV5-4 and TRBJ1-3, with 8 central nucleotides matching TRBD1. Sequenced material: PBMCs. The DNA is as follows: TGTGCCAGCAGCTTGCCAGGGGGCCCAAACACCATATATTTT. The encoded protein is CASSLPGGPNTIYF.